The present T cell receptor (beta chain) was sequenced within a study of glioma-infiltrating T cells. This clonotype was recorded at least ten times. Its specificity is not known. Using RNA template, CDR3s of TCR alpha and beta were amplified with iRepertoire arm-PCR. One-step reverse transcription and amplification started from approximately 100-400 ng of tissue mRNA or PBMC total RNA. TCRdb ran MiXCR on the multiplex PCR reads and lists one entry per CDR3 protein. The repertoire holds about 89,000 distinct CDR3 sequences, with approximately 22% as singletons. CDR1 is KGHSH and CDR2 is LQKENI in the germline V gene. V was shortened by 3 bases and J by 4 bases, with 13 bases between the two germline ends. The CDR3 runs 14 residues. General study findings and limits: Only very few CDR3 sequences appeared in both tissue and blood. Non-neoplastic patients had below-expected tissue-blood divergence, while all gliomas exceeded expectation.

This receptor was obtained from a human donor with low-grade glioma or glioblastoma, undergoing nonglioma brain surgery, or in good health (not recorded which). Sequences were obtained from glioma tissue, nonneoplastic brain tissue, or PBMCs (not recorded which). The rearrangement joins TRBV18 to TRBJ2-7; D is possibly TRBD1 (6 bases). CDR3 nucleotides: TGTGCCAGCTCACCTGGAAACAGGGATTACGAGCAGTACTTC. This sequence encodes CASSPGNRDYEQYF.